Here is one T cell receptor (beta chain) with its context. Its target is not known. The sample is drawn from a study of shared clonotypes between healthy human individuals. Overall study results and limits: Compared with memory subsets, naive subsets generally had larger estimated richness.

The V end was cut by 4 bases, the J end by 4 bases, with 11 bases between. This CDR3 is built from 13 residues. In germline, CDR1 is SGHDT, CDR2 YYEEEE. TCRdb's copy holds only in-frame clones and misses some; the assay was immunoSEQ multiplex PCR. The table shows some 1,400,000 clones, with about 96% occurring only once. Sequenced: naive CD4+ T cells sorted from blood. Regarding subset: CD45RA+ positively selected. The receptor comes from a man younger than 45 in good health. The V gene is TRBV5-6, the J gene TRBJ2-5; D ambiguous. In nucleotides, the CDR3 is TGTGCCAGCAGCGTTCCTCAAAGAGAGACCCAGTACTTC. Translating it yields CASSVPQRETQYF.